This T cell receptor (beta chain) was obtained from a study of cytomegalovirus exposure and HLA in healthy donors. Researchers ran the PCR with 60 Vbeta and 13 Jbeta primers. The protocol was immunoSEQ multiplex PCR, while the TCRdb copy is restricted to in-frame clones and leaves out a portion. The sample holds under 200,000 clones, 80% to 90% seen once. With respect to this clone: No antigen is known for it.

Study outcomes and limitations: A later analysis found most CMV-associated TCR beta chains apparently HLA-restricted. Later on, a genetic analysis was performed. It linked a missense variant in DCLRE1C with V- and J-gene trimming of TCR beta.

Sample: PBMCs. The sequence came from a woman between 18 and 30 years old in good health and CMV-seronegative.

The CDR3 loop reads CASRRDGTYEQYF. CDR3 nucleotide sequence: TGTGCCAGCAGGCGGGACGGTACCTACGAGCAGTACTTC. The V and J genes are TRBV2 and TRBJ2-5; tentative D call: TRBD2 (6 bases). Matching the DNA end better, TRBJ2-7 makes the J call doubtful. The CDR3 runs 13 residues. The germline gives CDR1 SNHLY, CDR2 FYNNEI.